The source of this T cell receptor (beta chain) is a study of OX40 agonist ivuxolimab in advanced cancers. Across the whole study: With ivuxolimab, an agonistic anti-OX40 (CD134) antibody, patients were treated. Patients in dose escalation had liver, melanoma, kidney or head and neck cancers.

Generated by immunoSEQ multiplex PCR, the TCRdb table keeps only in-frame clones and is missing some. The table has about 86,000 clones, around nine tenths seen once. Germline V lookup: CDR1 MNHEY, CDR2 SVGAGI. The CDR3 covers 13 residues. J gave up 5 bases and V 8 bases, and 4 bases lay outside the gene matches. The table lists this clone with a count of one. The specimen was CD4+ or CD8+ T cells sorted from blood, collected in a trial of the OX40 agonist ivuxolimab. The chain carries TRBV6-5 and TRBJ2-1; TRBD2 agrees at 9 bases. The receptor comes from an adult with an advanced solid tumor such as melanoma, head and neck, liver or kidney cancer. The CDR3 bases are TGTGCCAGCCGTAGCGGGGGACACAATGAGCAGTTCTTC. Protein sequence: CASRSGGHNEQFF.